One TCR beta chain is described in this entry. Antigen unknown. This sample stems from a study of T-cell reconstitution after alpha-beta-depleted transplantation in children. Study-wide results and limits: After transplant, at about two months, alpha-beta T cells were reportedly derived from several hundred expanded graft clones. It was surviving recipient T cells and thymic progenitors that gave some patients high TCRbeta diversity at day 60. Hyperexpanded clones declined; after one year, newly produced T cells mostly supplied diversity.

For TCRbeta, the library was prepared with unique molecular identifiers. TCRdb re-analysed the PCR reads in MiXCR, keeping a single row per CDR3 protein. This sample has some 300,000 distinct CDR3 sequences, with about 9.4% found just once. The CDR3 has 14 amino acids. V was cut by 6 bases and J by 4 bases, with 15 bases left in between. The germline gives CDR1 MNHEY, CDR2 SVGEGT. This TCR came from a boy younger than two with acute myeloid leukemia, due to receive a stem cell transplant. The rearrangement links TRBV6-2 or TRBV6-3 to TRBJ2-5, with TRBD2 as a possible D gene (5 bases). Sequenced here: PBMCs, sampled before TCRalphabeta/CD19-depleted stem cell transplant. The CDR3 here is CASRADLFPETQYF. The CDR3 nucleotides are TGTGCCAGCAGAGCGGACTTATTCCCAGAGACCCAGTACTTC.